This T cell receptor (beta chain) was captured by sequencing in a study of Graves' ophthalmopathy and Graves' hyperthyroidism. The PBMCs were taken from 10 ml of fresh peripheral blood. This clonotype was observed at least ten times. TCR beta CDR3 amplification used RNA transcripts. Following a first-round RT-PCR that used HTBI primers, a second-round multiplex PCR was carried out. TCRdb reprocessed the multiplex PCR reads via MiXCR and lists one record per CDR3 protein. The table lists under 350,000 distinct CDR3 sequences, roughly a sixth of them singletons, with roughly 12% in the top ten. Sequencing was carried out using peripheral blood. The TCR was taken from an adult man with Graves' ophthalmopathy.

CDR3 residues: CASSPREGNEKLFF. CDR3 bases: TGTGCCAGCAGCCCCAGGGAGGGGAATGAAAAACTGTTTTTT. The V and J genes are TRBV6-5 and TRBJ1-4; possible D gene TRBD1, 5 bases. Germline lookup yields CDR1 MNHEY and CDR2 SVGAGI. The CDR3 has 14 residues. Trimming took 6 bases from V and 5 from J, leaving 13 bases between them.